The next 6 T cell receptor beta chains were all read from a single sample in a study of cytotoxic CD8 clonotypes in ibrutinib-treated CLL. Profiled with immunoSEQ multiplex PCR; TCRdb holds only in-frame clones, not every one. The sample holds about 130,000 clones, approximately 80% seen once. The input for sequencing was PBMCs, taken after 12 months of ibrutinib treatment. These receptors originate from a human donor with chronic lymphocytic leukemia.

The chain recombines TRBV6-1 with TRBJ2-5; the match to TRBD1 covers 9 bases. The V segment lost 6 bases and the J segment 3 bases; nucleotides outside the gene matches: 5. The germline gives CDR1 MNHNS, CDR2 SASEGT. The CDR3 is 14 amino acids. The CDR3 loop reads CASRTGGNEETQYF. The CDR3 bases are TGTGCCAGCAGGACAGGGGGTAATGAAGAGACCCAGTACTTC.

This sequence joins TRBV7-9 and TRBJ1-5; no reliable D call. The CDR3 extends over 13 amino acids. The V end lost 3 bases, the J end lost 5 bases, and 8 bases lay between the germline ends. Per the germline V gene, CDR1 is SEHNR and CDR2 is FQNEAQ (reference sequence). CDR3 nucleotide sequence: TGTGCCAGCAGCTTTACTGCCGATCAGCCCCAGCATTTT. Protein product: CASSFTADQPQHF.

This clone was observed once. This sequence joins TRBV5-1 and TRBJ2-3; 8 bases are a match to TRBD2. Germline CDR1 reads SGHRS; CDR2 reads YFSETQ. Trimming at V came to 3 bases and at J to 1 base, leaving 4 bases not matched to a gene. The CDR3 sequence is 15 residues long. The CDR3 reads CASSSGLAGTDTQYF. DNA for the CDR3: TGCGCCAGCAGCTCTGGACTAGCCGGCACAGATACGCAGTATTTT.

V is TRBV29-1 and J is TRBJ2-1; TRBD1 is a possible D gene (6 bases). The CDR3 spans 15 residues. Trimming pared 0 bases from V and 3 bases from J, leaving 12 bases between. The germline gives CDR1 SQVTM, CDR2 ANQGSEA. CDR3 amino acids: CSVEDPGGHYNEQFF. The CDR3 DNA follows: TGCAGCGTTGAAGATCCTGGGGGACACTACAATGAGCAGTTCTTC.

This chain links TRBV6-1 with TRBJ2-7; D gene ambiguous. The CDR3 totals 13 residues. Per germline, CDR1 MNHNS and CDR2 SASEGT. V lost 6 bases, J lost 7 bases, and 16 bases lay in between. CDR3 amino acids: CASRDHLSEEQYF. As DNA, the CDR3 is TGTGCCAGCAGAGATCACTTGTCAGAGGAGCAGTACTTC.

The chain links TRBV12-5 to TRBJ2-2, with a possible D match to TRBD2 (6 bases). Trimming took 2 bases from V and 1 from J, leaving 8 bases between them. This CDR3 is built from 15 residues. Germline loops: CDR1 LGHNT, CDR2 FRNRAP. This chain's CDR3 is CASGLLRENTGELFF. As DNA, the CDR3 is TGTGCTAGTGGTTTGTTGCGGGAGAACACCGGGGAGCTGTTTTTT.